Each of the 21 T cell receptor beta chains below was sequenced from the same sample in a study of blood T cell repertoires in COVID-19. Sequenced by immunoSEQ multiplex PCR; TCRdb stores in-frame clones only, minus some. The table lists about 80,000 clones, approximately 88% of them singletons, with about 7% in the top ten. The specimen was peripheral blood. Receptor source: a man aged 70-80 years with acute or convalescent COVID-19.

On this clone: The missing conserved phenylalanine or tryptophan at the end of this CDR3 makes a read error likely. This CDR3 reads CASSGYGSYTL. The CDR3 DNA reads TGTGCCAGCAGTGGATATGGGAGCTACACCCTC. This chain connects TRBV2 to TRBJ1-2; D not resolved. Trimming took off 4 bases at V and 9 bases at J, with 9 bases between the two ends. The length of the CDR3 is 11 residues. Germline values: CDR1 SNHLY, CDR2 FYNNEI.

J is TRBJ1-3 and V is TRBV6-6, with 9 bases identical to TRBD1. The CDR3 contains 17 residues. Losses at the gene ends were 5 bases for V and 4 bases for J; bases not matched to a gene: 12. Germline assignment: CDR1 MNHNY and CDR2 SVGAGI (reference sequence). CDR3 in DNA: TGTGCCAGCAGTCCCCGGGACAGGGCTGCCTCGGGAAACACCATATATTTT. It codes for CASSPRDRAASGNTIYF.

The J gene is TRBJ1-1, the V gene TRBV6-4; TRBD1 aligns across 8 bases. Per germline, CDR1 MRHNA and CDR2 SNTAGT. The CDR3 loop spans 15 amino acids. J gave up 7 bases and V 5 bases, and 12 bases lay outside the gene matches. The CDR3 DNA reads TGTGCCAGCAGTAGACAGGGGACTACTGAAAATGAAGCTTTCTTT. This gives the protein CASSRQGTTENEAFF.

The chain joins TRBV28 to TRBJ1-1, with D possibly matching TRBD1 (5 bases). This CDR3 comprises 15 residues. Germline V gene sequence: CDR1 MDHEN, CDR2 SYDVKM. V lost 2 bases, J lost 4 bases, and 14 bases lay in between. The CDR3 is CASSLPGQGVTEAFF. CDR3 in DNA: TGTGCCAGCAGTTTACCCGGCCAGGGCGTCACTGAAGCTTTCTTT.

The chain employs TRBV27 and TRBJ1-5; no reliable D call. CDR3 length equals 13 residues. In germline, CDR1 is MNHEY, CDR2 SMNVEV (reference sequence). V lost 5 bases to trimming and J lost 7 bases, with 12 bases between them. The CDR3, as DNA: TGTGCCAGCAGTCCAAGGGAGGACCAGCCCCAGCATTTT. This translates into CASSPREDQPQHF.

The chain links TRBV10-3 to TRBJ2-7, with D tentatively TRBD2 (6 bases). V was clipped by 0 bases and J by 6 bases, with 18 bases between them. The germline gives CDR1 ENHRY, CDR2 SYGVKD. The CDR3 spans 16 residues. The CDR3 nucleotides are TGTGCCATCAGTGAGTCGATTGGAGGGGCGCATGGCGAGCAGTACTTC. This codes for CAISESIGGAHGEQYF.

The V gene is TRBV12-3 or TRBV12-4, the J gene TRBJ1-3; D unclear. The CDR3 spans 11 residues. The V gene lost 6 bases and the J gene lost 9 bases, with 9 bases spanning the gap. CDR3 sequence reads: CASSLGRTIYF. The CDR3 DNA is TGTGCCAGCAGCCTTGGGCGCACCATATATTTT.

As DNA, the CDR3 is TGCGCCAGCGAGGGGGGAGGGCCCTTGAGCTCCTACAATGAGCAGTTCTTC. Amino acid sequence: CASEGGGPLSSYNEQFF. V and J are TRBV5-1 and TRBJ2-1; D perhaps matches TRBD2 (7 bases). Germline V gene lookup returns CDR1 SGHRS and CDR2 YFSETQ. V gave up 7 bases and J gave up 0 bases, with 20 bases separating them. This CDR3 is built from 17 residues.

The chain joins TRBV9 to TRBJ1-2, with 7 bases aligning to TRBD1. The CDR3 loop spans 13 amino acids. Per germline, CDR1 SGDLS and CDR2 YYNGEE. V was clipped by 6 bases and J by 4 bases; unmatched bases: 6. The CDR3 bases are TGTGCCAGCACCATAGGGGGCGGCTATGGCTACACCTTC. Protein: CASTIGGGYGYTF.

The chain couples TRBV28 to TRBJ1-2; 7 bases align to TRBD1. CDR3 size: 15 residues. The germline CDR1 and CDR2 sequences are MDHEN and SYDVKM. V trimming: 3 bases; J trimming: 3 bases; junction bases outside the gene matches: 7. The CDR3 sequence: CASSFFSQGDYGYTF. In DNA form, the CDR3 reads TGTGCCAGCAGTTTCTTTAGCCAGGGGGACTATGGCTACACCTTC.

CDR3 in amino acids: CASRSSDSNNQPQHF. CDR3 nucleotides: TGTGCCAGCAGGTCCTCGGACAGCAACAATCAGCCCCAGCATTTT. The chain couples TRBV6-6 to TRBJ1-5; possible D gene TRBD1, 6 bases. This CDR3 contains 15 residues. With 6 bases removed from V and 3 bases from J, the gap between germline ends came to 15 bases. In germline, CDR1 is MNHNY, CDR2 SVGAGI (reference sequence).

V and J are TRBV9 and TRBJ2-1; D ambiguous. This CDR3 is built from 14 residues. The V end was cut by 0 bases, the J end by 7 bases, with 11 bases between. The germline CDR1 and CDR2 sequences are SGDLS and YYNGEE. CDR3 bases: TGTGCCAGCAGCGTAGCTGTTAGCAAGAATGAGCAGTTCTTC. This gives the protein CASSVAVSKNEQFF.

The chain employs TRBV5-1 and TRBJ2-7, with 13 bases lining up with TRBD2. This CDR3 has 14 amino acids. With V trimmed by 4 bases and J by 6 bases, 4 bases remained unmatched. CDR1 and CDR2 from the germline V gene are SGHRS and YFSETQ. The CDR3 sequence: CASSLTSGGSEQYF. The DNA for the CDR3 is TGCGCCAGCAGCCTGACTAGCGGGGGGTCCGAGCAGTACTTC.

This clone has a handful of counts. The chain joins TRBV14 to TRBJ1-5; D gene unclear. Per the germline V gene, CDR1 is SGHDN and CDR2 is FVKESK. The CDR3 runs to 13 residues. The V end was cut by 5 bases, the J end by 6 bases, with 11 bases between. The CDR3 loop is CASSSFVGQPQHF. The CDR3 bases are TGTGCCAGCAGCTCCTTCGTCGGTCAGCCCCAGCATTTT.

The chain recombines TRBV6-2 or TRBV6-3 with TRBJ2-7; tentative D call: TRBD1 (6 bases). Germline V gene data show CDR1 as MNHEY and CDR2 as SVGEGT. Trimming shortened V by 0 bases and J by 0 bases, and 24 bases separated the two germline ends. The CDR3 contains 20 residues. CDR3 sequence (DNA): TGTGCCAGCAGTTACTCTAGGCCAGGGGCCTTTGCGGACGACTCCTACGAGCAGTACTTC. The encoded protein is CASSYSRPGAFADDSYEQYF.

In this sample, this clone turned up once. The rearrangement links TRBV13 to TRBJ2-7; weak D call: TRBD2 (6 bases). V dropped 5 bases and J dropped 7 bases, with 18 bases sitting between them. CDR1 and CDR2 (germline): PRHDT, FYEKMQ (reference sequence). The CDR3 extends over 14 amino acids. The CDR3 loop reads CASSRGRTSGEQYF. The CDR3 DNA sequence: TGTGCCAGCAGCCGCGGACGGACGAGCGGGGAGCAGTACTTC.

The V gene is TRBV5-1, the J gene TRBJ1-2; D perhaps matches TRBD1 (5 bases). Germline lookup yields CDR1 SGHRS and CDR2 YFSETQ. V lost 4 bases and J lost 8, with 18 bases in between. The CDR3 runs to 14 residues. CDR3 in DNA: TGCGCCAGCAGCCCGACCGGACAACCGAACGGCTACACCTTC. As protein: CASSPTGQPNGYTF. The variable domain in full, with the rest retrieved from reference TRBV5-1 and TRBJ1-2, is KAGVTQTPRYLIKTRGQQVTLSCSPISGHRSVSWYQQTPGQGLQFLFEYFSETQRNKGNFPGRFSGRQFSNSRSEMNVSTLELGDSALYLCASSPTGQPNGYTFGSGTRLTVV.

The chain's CDR3 is CASSPGGSLAETQYF. In nucleotides, the CDR3 is TGTGCCAGCAGCCCCGGGGGTTCGTTAGCGGAGACCCAGTACTTC. J is TRBJ2-5 and V is TRBV7-8; perhaps TRBD2 as D (6 bases). The CDR3 runs 15 residues. From germline, CDR1 is SGHVS and CDR2 FQNEAQ. V was shortened by 5 bases and J by 5 bases, with 18 bases between the two germline ends.

The chain employs TRBV6-6 and TRBJ2-1, with D maybe TRBD1 (6 bases). V was cut by 6 bases and J by 0 bases, with 9 bases left in between. The germline gives CDR1 MNHNY, CDR2 SVGAGI (reference sequence). The CDR3 covers 14 residues. The CDR3 DNA is TGTGCCAGCAGGCAGGGGAGCTCCTACAATGAGCAGTTCTTC. It specifies CASRQGSSYNEQFF.

The chain is built from TRBV5-1 and TRBJ2-2; D remains ambiguous. The CDR3 contains 14 residues. Deletions cut 2 bases from V and 7 bases from J, with 12 bases between. Germline assignment: CDR1 SGHRS and CDR2 YFSETQ. In DNA, the CDR3 is TGCGCCAGCAGCTTACTTCACGAGAACGGGGAGCTGTTTTTT. This codes for CASSLLHENGELFF.

The chain is built from TRBV27 and TRBJ1-1; 8 bases map to TRBD1. The germline V gene encodes CDR1 MNHEY and CDR2 SMNVEV (reference sequence). J gave up 4 bases and V 3 bases, and 7 bases lay outside the gene matches. The CDR3 length is 15 residues. As DNA, the CDR3 is TGTGCCAGCAGTTTTGGGACAGGCGGGGGCACTGAAGCTTTCTTT. Translating it yields CASSFGTGGGTEAFF.